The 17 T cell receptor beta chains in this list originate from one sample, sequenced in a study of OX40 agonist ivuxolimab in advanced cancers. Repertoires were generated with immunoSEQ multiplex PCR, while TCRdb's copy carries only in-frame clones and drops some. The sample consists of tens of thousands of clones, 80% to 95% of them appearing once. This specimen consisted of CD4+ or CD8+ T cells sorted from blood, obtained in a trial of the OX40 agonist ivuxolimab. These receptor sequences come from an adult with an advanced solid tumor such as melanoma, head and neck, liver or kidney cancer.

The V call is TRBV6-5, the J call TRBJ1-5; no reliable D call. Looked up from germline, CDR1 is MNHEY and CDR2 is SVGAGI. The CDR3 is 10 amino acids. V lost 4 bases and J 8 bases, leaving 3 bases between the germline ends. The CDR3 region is CASSLEPQHF. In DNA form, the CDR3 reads TGTGCCAGCAGTTTGGAGCCCCAGCATTTT.

The CDR3 region is CASSLGGRNTGELFF. The CDR3 nucleotides read TGTGCCAGCAGCTTGGGCGGGAGGAACACCGGGGAGCTGTTTTTT. The chain has TRBV5-4 and TRBJ2-2; 7 nucleotides agree with TRBD2. The CDR3 is 15 residues long. Germline assignment: CDR1 SGHNT and CDR2 YYREEE (reference sequence). V was clipped by 0 bases and J by 1 base; unmatched bases: 0. Drawing the rest from reference TRBV5-4 and TRBJ2-2, the complete variable domain is ETGVTQSPTHLIKTRGQQVTLRCSSQSGHNTVSWYQQALGQGPQFIFQYYREEENGRGNFPPRFSGLQFPNYSSELNVNALELDDSALYLCASSLGGRNTGELFFGEGSRLTVL.

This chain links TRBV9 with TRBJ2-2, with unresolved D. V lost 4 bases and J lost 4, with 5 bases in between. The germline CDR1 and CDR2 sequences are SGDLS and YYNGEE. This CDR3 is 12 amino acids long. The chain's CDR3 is CASSLSTGELFF. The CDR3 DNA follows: TGTGCCAGCAGCCTTTCCACCGGGGAGCTGTTTTTT.

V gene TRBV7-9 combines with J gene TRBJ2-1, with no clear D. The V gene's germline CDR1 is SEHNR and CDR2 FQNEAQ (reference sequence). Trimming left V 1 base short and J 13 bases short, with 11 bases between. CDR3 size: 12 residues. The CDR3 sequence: CASSLVREPQFF. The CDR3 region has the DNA TGTGCCAGCAGCTTAGTAAGGGAACCCCAGTTCTTC.

In nucleotides, the CDR3 is TGTGCCAGCAGTTCAGGACTTCTAGCGCAGTATTTT. This sequence encodes CASSSGLLAQYF. The chain combines TRBV28 with TRBJ2-3; D might be TRBD2 (5 bases). V was shortened by 4 bases and J by 10 bases, with 12 bases between the two germline ends. This CDR3 has 12 residues. Germline CDR1 reads MDHEN; CDR2 reads SYDVKM.

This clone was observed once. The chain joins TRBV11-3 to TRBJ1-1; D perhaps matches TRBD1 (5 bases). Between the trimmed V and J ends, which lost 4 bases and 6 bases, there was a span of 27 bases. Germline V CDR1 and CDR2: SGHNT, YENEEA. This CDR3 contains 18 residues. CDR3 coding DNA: TGTGCCAGCAGCTCAAACACGTTAGCCAGACAGAACAAGCCTGAAGCTTTCTTT. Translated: CASSSNTLARQNKPEAFF. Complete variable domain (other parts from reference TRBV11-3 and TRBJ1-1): EAGVVQSPRYKIIEKKQPVAFWCNPISGHNTLYWYLQNLGQGPELLIRYENEEAVDDSQLPKDRFSAERLKGVDSTLKIQPAELGDSAVYLCASSSNTLARQNKPEAFFGQGTRLTVV.

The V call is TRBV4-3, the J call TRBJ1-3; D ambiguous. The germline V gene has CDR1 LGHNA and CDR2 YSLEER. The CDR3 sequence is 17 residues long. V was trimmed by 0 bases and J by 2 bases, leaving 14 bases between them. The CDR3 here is CASSQEGGLGTGNTIYF. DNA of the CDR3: TGCGCCAGCAGCCAAGAAGGAGGGTTAGGTACTGGAAACACCATATATTTT.

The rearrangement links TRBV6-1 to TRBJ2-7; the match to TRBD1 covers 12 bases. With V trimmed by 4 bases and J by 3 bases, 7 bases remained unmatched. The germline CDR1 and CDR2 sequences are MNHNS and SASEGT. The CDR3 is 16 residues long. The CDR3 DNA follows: TGTGCCAGCAGTGCTACCGGGACAGGGGGCGGCTACGAGCAGTACTTC. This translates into CASSATGTGGGYEQYF.

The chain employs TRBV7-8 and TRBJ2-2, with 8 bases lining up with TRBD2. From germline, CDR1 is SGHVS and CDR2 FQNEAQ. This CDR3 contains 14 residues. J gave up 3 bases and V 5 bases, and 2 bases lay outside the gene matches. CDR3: CASSPGGDTGELFF. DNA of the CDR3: TGTGCCAGCAGCCCGGGGGGGGACACCGGGGAGCTGTTTTTT.

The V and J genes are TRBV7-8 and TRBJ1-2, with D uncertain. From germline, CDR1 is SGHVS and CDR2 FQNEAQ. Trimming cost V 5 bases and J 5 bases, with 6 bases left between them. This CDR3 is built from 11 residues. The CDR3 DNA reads TGTGCCAGCAGCCCCCTTTATGGCTACACCTTC. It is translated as CASSPLYGYTF.

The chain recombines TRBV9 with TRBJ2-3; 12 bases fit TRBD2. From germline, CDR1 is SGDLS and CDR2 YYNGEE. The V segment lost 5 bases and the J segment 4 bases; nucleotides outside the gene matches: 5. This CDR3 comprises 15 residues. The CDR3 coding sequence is TGTGCCAGCAGTCGAGGACTAGCGGGGTCAGATACGCAGTATTTT. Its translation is CASSRGLAGSDTQYF.

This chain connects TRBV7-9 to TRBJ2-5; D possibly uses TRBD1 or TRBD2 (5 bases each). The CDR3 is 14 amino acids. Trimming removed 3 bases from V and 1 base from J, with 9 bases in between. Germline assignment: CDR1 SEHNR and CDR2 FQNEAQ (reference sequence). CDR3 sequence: CASSFGAGQETQYF. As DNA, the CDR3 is TGTGCCAGCAGCTTCGGGGCAGGCCAAGAGACCCAGTACTTC. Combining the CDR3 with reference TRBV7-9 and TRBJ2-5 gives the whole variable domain DTGVSQNPRHKITKRGQNVTFRCDPISEHNRLYWYRQTLGQGPEFLTYFQNEAQLEKSRLLSDRFSAERPKGSFSTLEIQRTEQGDSAMYLCASSFGAGQETQYFGPGTRLLVL.

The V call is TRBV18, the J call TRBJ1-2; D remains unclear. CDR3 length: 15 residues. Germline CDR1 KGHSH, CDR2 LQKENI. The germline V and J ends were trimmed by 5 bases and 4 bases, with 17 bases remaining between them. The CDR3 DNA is TGTGCCAGCTCAGCCGAGACGACAATTTTCTATGGCTACACCTTC. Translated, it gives CASSAETTIFYGYTF.

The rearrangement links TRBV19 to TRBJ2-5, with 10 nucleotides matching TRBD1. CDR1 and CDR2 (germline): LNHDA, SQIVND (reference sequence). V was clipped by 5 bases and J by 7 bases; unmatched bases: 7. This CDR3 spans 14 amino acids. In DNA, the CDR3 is TGTGCCAGTAGTCTCACCGGACAGGGGGGGACCCAGTACTTC. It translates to CASSLTGQGGTQYF. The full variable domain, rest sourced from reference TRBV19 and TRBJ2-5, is DGGITQSPKYLFRKEGQNVTLSCEQNLNHDAMYWYRQDPGQGLRLIYYSQIVNDFQKGDIAEGYSVSREKKESFPLTVTSAQKNPTAFYLCASSLTGQGGTQYFGPGTRLLVL.

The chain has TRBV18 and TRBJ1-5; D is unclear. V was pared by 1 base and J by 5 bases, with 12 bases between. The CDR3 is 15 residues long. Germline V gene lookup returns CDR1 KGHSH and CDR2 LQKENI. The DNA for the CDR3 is TGTGCCAGCTCACCACTCTTCCCCACATATCAGCCCCAGCATTTT. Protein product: CASSPLFPTYQPQHF.

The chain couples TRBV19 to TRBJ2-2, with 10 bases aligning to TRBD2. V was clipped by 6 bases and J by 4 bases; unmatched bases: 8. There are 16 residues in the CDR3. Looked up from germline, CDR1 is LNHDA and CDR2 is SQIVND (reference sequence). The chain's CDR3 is CASRVAGGRGTGELFF. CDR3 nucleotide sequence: TGTGCCAGTAGGGTAGCGGGAGGACGGGGCACCGGGGAGCTGTTTTTT.

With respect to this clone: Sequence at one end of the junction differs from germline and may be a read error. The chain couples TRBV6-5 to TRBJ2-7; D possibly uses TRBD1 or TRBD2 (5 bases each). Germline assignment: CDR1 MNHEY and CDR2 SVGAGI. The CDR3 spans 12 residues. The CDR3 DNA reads TGTGCCAGCAGTTGGAAGGACGGGGCCCTGGGCTTC. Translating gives CASSWKDGALGF.